These 14 T cell receptor beta chains were all obtained from the same sample, sequenced in a study of blood T cells in healthy people across ages. Through a sample-barcoded 5' primer and a J-beta primer mix, a second PCR was run for roughly 7 to 11 cycles. TCRdb recomputed calls from the 5' RACE reads with MiXCR, one row per CDR3 protein. The sample has some 710,000 distinct CDR3 sequences, approximately 21% seen once. Sequencing used blood. These receptors were collected from a man between 70 and 80 years old in good health.

This sequence joins TRBV12-3 or TRBV12-4 and TRBJ2-3, with 8 bases lining up with TRBD2. With V trimmed by 7 bases and J by 2 bases, 8 bases remained unmatched. The CDR3 extends over 15 amino acids. Here the CDR3 reads CASNQIAGSTDTQYF. CDR3 nucleotides: TGTGCCAGCAATCAGATAGCGGGATCCACAGATACGCAGTATTTT.

In this sample, this clonotype turned up a few times. V and J are TRBV6-6 and TRBJ1-5, with D possibly matching TRBD1 (6 bases). V was trimmed by 6 bases and J by 0 bases, leaving 9 bases between them. There are 14 residues in the CDR3. The germline V gene has CDR1 MNHNY and CDR2 SVGAGI (reference sequence). This CDR3 reads CASRRDNSNQPQHF. CDR3 DNA: TGTGCCAGCAGAAGGGACAATAGCAATCAGCCCCAGCATTTT.

In this sample, this clonotype turned up a few times. The J gene is TRBJ1-2, the V gene TRBV29-1; TRBD1 is a possible D gene (5 bases). The V and J ends lost 2 bases and 8 bases respectively, with 12 bases between them. Germline V lookup: CDR1 SQVTM, CDR2 ANQGSEA. The CDR3 is 12 residues long. The CDR3 is CSVESEGLGYTF. CDR3 bases: TGCAGCGTTGAATCGGAGGGGCTAGGCTACACCTTC.

This clonotype occurred many times. The chain carries TRBV7-9 and TRBJ1-1; the match to TRBD1 covers 7 bases. With V trimmed by 8 bases and J by 4 bases, 7 bases remained unmatched. Germline V CDR1 and CDR2: SEHNR, FQNEAQ (reference sequence). The CDR3 sequence is 13 residues long. CDR3 in amino acids: CASLDRAGTEAFF. The DNA for the CDR3 is TGTGCCAGCTTAGACAGGGCTGGCACTGAAGCTTTCTTT.

In this sample, this clonotype turned up a few times. The chain carries TRBV19 and TRBJ1-5; D might be TRBD1 (5 bases). This CDR3 comprises 15 residues. With 5 bases removed from V and 9 bases from J, the gap between germline ends came to 20 bases. Germline loops: CDR1 LNHDA, CDR2 SQIVND (reference sequence). The CDR3 region is CASSPRDSGASPQHF. The CDR3 nucleotides are TGTGCCAGTAGTCCGAGGGACTCCGGGGCATCGCCCCAGCATTTT. The entire variable domain, with the rest obtained from reference TRBV19 and TRBJ1-5, is as follows: DGGITQSPKYLFRKEGQNVTLSCEQNLNHDAMYWYRQDPGQGLRLIYYSQIVNDFQKGDIAEGYSVSREKKESFPLTVTSAQKNPTAFYLCASSPRDSGASPQHFGDGTRLSIL.

This clonotype was seen at least ten times. This sequence joins TRBV29-1 and TRBJ1-4; D is unclear. CDR3 length equals 12 residues. Trimming shortened V by 2 bases and J by 8 bases, and 9 bases separated the two germline ends. CDR1 SQVTM and CDR2 ANQGSEA come from the germline V gene. The CDR3 sequence: CSVEKGEEKLFF. Written as DNA, the CDR3 is TGCAGCGTTGAAAAGGGCGAGGAAAAACTGTTTTTT.

This rearrangement joins TRBV2 to TRBJ2-1, with D possibly TRBD1 on 6 matching bases. Trimming took off 4 bases at V and 0 bases at J, with 22 bases between the two ends. The CDR3 has 19 residues. Germline CDR1 is SNHLY and CDR2 is FYNNEI. CDR3: CASSGGQVGQRSSYNEQFF. The CDR3 nucleotides are TGTGCCAGCAGTGGGGGGCAGGTTGGGCAAAGGAGCTCCTACAATGAGCAGTTCTTC.

The chain links TRBV9 to TRBJ1-2, with D tentatively TRBD1 (6 bases). Trimming cost V 2 bases and J 7 bases, with 12 bases left between them. The CDR3 covers 13 residues. Per germline, CDR1 SGDLS and CDR2 YYNGEE. As DNA, the CDR3 is TGTGCCAGCAGCGTGGAGGGGGATCGTGGCTACACCTTC. Encoded protein: CASSVEGDRGYTF.

This clonotype appeared many times. V is TRBV29-1 and J is TRBJ1-2; D might be TRBD1 (6 bases). With 4 bases removed from V and 0 bases from J, the gap between germline ends came to 6 bases. This CDR3 spans 12 amino acids. CDR1 SQVTM and CDR2 ANQGSEA come from the germline V gene. The CDR3 DNA follows: TGCAGCGTTGGACAGGCTAACTATGGCTACACCTTC. Its translation: CSVGQANYGYTF.

The genes are TRBV7-2 and TRBJ2-3; the D call may be TRBD1 or TRBD2 (6 bases each). V lost 4 bases and J lost 10, with 18 bases in between. The CDR3 loop spans 14 amino acids. Germline V gene data show CDR1 as SGHTA and CDR2 as FQGNSA. CDR3 sequence reads: CASSWGAGADAQYF. The CDR3 DNA reads as TGTGCCAGCAGCTGGGGGGCAGGGGCGGATGCGCAGTATTTT.

This chain connects TRBV19 to TRBJ2-5; D is perhaps TRBD2 (6 bases). The CDR3 runs 14 residues. The germline gives CDR1 LNHDA, CDR2 SQIVND (reference sequence). With 5 bases removed from V and 5 bases from J, the gap between germline ends came to 15 bases. The CDR3 spells CASSVGGGLETQYF. The CDR3 DNA follows: TGTGCCAGTAGTGTCGGGGGAGGACTGGAGACCCAGTACTTC.

V and J are TRBV4-1 and TRBJ1-4; D unresolved. V gave up 10 bases and J gave up 4 bases, with 16 bases separating them. The CDR3 covers 14 residues. CDR1 is MGHRA, CDR2 YSYEKL, per germline. The CDR3 here is CATTAELFNEKLFF. In nucleotides, the CDR3 is TGCGCCACCACAGCTGAACTCTTTAATGAAAAACTGTTTTTT.

There are a few counts of this clonotype. V is TRBV20-1 and J is TRBJ2-1; possibly TRBD1 or TRBD2 for D (7 bases each). The CDR3 is made up of 14 amino acids. The germline V gene encodes CDR1 DFQATT and CDR2 SNEGSKA (reference sequence). Trimming removed 5 bases at V and 4 bases at J, with 15 bases between. Written as DNA, the CDR3 is TGCAGTGCTGCCAGGGGGGGGCTATACAATGAGCAGTTCTTC. Its protein is CSAARGGLYNEQFF.

The chain links TRBV18 to TRBJ2-3; 8 bases line up with TRBD2. The CDR3 is made up of 17 amino acids. V was pared by 0 bases and J by 3 bases, with 8 bases of the junction left unmatched. Germline values: CDR1 KGHSH, CDR2 LQKENI. Here the CDR3 DNA reads TGTGCCAGCTCACCACCGAAGCTAGCGGGTGGAACAGATACGCAGTATTTT. Amino acid sequence: CASSPPKLAGGTDTQYF.